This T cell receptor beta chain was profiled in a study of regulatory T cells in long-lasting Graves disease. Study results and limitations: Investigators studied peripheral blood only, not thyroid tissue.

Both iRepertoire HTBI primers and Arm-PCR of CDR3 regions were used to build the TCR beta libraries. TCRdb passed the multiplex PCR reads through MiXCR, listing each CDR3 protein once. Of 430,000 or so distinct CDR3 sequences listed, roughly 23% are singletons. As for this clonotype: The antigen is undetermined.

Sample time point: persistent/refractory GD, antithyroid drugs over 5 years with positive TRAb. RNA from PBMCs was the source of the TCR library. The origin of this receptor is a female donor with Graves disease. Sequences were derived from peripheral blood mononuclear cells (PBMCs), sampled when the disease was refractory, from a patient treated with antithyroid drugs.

The CDR3 DNA follows: TGCAGTGCTACAGCAGGGGCTCAGAACACTGAAGCTTTCTTT. As protein: CSATAGAQNTEAFF. The gene calls are TRBV20-1 and TRBJ1-1, with a possible D match to TRBD1 (6 bases). The V gene lost 4 bases and the J gene lost 1 base, with 13 bases spanning the gap. From germline, CDR1 is DFQATT and CDR2 SNEGSKA (reference sequence). This CDR3 has 14 amino acids.